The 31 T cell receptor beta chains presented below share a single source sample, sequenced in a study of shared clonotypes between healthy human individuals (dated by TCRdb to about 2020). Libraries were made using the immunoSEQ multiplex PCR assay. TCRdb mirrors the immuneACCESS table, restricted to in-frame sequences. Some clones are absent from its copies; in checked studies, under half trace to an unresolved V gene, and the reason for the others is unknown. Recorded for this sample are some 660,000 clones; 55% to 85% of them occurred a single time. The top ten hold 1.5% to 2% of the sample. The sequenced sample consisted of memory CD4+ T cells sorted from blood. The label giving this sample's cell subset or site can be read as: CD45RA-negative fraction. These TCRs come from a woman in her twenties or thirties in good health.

The DNA of the CDR3 is TGTGCCAGCAGGCCGTCTAGCGCCCAAGAGACCCAGTACTTC. Its protein product is CASRPSSAQETQYF. This chain uses TRBV28 with TRBJ2-5; a possible D gene is TRBD2 (6 bases). The CDR3 totals 14 residues. The V gene's germline CDR1 is MDHEN and CDR2 SYDVKM. V was pared by 6 bases and J by 1 base, with 12 bases between.

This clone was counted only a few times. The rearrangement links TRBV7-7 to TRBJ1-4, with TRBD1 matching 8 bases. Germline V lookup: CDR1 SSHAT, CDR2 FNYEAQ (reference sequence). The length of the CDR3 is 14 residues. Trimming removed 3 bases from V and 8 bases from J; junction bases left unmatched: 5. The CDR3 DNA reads TGTGCCAGCAGCTTTCAGGGGGCTGAGGAAAAACTGTTTTTT. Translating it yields CASSFQGAEEKLFF.

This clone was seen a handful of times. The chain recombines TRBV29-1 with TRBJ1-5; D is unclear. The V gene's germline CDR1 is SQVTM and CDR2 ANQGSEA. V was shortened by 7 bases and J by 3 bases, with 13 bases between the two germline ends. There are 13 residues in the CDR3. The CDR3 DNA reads TGCAGCGCGAAACCGGGAGACAATCAGCCCCAGCATTTT. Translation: CSAKPGDNQPQHF.

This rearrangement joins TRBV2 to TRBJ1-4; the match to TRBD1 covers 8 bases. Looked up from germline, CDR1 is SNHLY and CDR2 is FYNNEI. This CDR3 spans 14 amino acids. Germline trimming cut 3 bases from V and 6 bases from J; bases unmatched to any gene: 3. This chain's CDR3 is CASSDRGQDEKLFF. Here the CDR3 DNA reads TGTGCCAGCAGTGACAGGGGGCAGGATGAAAAACTGTTTTTT. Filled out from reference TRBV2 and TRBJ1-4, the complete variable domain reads EPEVTQTPSHQVTQMGQEVILRCVPISNHLYFYWYRQILGQKVEFLVSFYNNEISEKSEIFDDQFSVERPDGSNFTLKIRSTKLEDSAMYFCASSDRGQDEKLFFGSGTQLSVL.

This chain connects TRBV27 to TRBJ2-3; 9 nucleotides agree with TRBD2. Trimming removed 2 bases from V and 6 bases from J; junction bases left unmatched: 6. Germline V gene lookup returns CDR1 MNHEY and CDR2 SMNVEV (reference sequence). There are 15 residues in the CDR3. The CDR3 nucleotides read TGTGCCAGCAGTTTAGGCGGGAGGGGGATGGATACGCAGTATTTT. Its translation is CASSLGGRGMDTQYF.

CDR3 sequence: CASSVGKAGSYEQYF. As DNA, the CDR3 is TGTGCCAGCAGCGTAGGAAAGGCCGGCTCCTACGAGCAGTACTTC. V gene TRBV9 combines with J gene TRBJ2-7; no reliable D call. The CDR3 contains 15 residues. Germline CDR1 reads SGDLS; CDR2 reads YYNGEE. The V gene lost 0 bases and the J gene lost 0 bases, with 10 bases spanning the gap.

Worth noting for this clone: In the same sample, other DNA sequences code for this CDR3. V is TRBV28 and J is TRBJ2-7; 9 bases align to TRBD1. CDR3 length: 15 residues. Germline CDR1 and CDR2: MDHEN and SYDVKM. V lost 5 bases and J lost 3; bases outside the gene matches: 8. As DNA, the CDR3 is TGTGCCAGCAGTCTCGGGACAGGGCTCGGCTACGAGCAGTACTTC. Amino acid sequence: CASSLGTGLGYEQYF.

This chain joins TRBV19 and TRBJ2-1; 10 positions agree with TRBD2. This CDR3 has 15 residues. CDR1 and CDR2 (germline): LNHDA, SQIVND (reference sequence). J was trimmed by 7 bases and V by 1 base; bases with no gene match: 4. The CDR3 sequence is CASSIASGSWNEQFF. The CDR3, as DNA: TGTGCCAGTAGTATAGCTAGCGGGAGCTGGAATGAGCAGTTCTTC.

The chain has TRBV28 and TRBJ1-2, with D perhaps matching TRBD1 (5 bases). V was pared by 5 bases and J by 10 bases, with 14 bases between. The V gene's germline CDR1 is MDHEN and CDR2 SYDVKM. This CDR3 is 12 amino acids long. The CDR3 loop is CASSAQGMDYTF. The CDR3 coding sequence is TGTGCCAGCAGTGCTCAGGGTATGGACTACACCTTC.

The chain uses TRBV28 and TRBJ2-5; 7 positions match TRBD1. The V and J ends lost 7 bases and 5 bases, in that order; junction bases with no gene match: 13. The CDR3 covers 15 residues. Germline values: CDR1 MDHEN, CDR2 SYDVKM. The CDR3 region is CASTHPETGIETQYF. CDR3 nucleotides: TGTGCCAGCACCCATCCTGAGACAGGGATTGAGACCCAGTACTTC.

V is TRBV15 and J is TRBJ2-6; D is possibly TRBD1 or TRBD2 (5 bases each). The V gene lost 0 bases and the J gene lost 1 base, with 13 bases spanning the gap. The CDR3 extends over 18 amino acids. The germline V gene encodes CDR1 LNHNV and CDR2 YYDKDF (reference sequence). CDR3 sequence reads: CATSRDYEGLSGANVLTF. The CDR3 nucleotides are TGTGCCACCAGCAGAGATTATGAGGGGCTTTCTGGGGCCAACGTCCTGACTTTC.

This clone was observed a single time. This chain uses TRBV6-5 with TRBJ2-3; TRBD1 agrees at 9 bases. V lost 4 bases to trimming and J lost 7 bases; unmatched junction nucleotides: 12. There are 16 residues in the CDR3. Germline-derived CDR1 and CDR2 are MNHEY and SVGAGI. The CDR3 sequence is CASSFPGTGPSYTQYF. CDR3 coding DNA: TGTGCCAGCAGTTTCCCCGGGACAGGGCCTTCGTATACGCAGTATTTT.

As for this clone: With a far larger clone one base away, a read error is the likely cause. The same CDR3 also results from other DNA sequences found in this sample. The CDR3 sequence is CASSLVGQETQYF. The CDR3 nucleotides read TGTGCCAGCAGCTTGGTAGGACAAGAGACCCAGTACTTC. This chain connects TRBV5-4 to TRBJ2-5; D is ambiguous. Per germline, CDR1 SGHNT and CDR2 YYREEE (reference sequence). The CDR3 is 13 amino acids. With 0 bases removed from V and 2 bases from J, the gap between germline ends came to 5 bases.

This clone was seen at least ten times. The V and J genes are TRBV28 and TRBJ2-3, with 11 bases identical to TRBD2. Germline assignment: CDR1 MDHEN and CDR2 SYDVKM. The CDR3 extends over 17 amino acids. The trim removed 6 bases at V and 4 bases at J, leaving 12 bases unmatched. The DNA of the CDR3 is TGTGCCAGCAGGGATACTAGCGGGAGTGTTCCGGCAGATACGCAGTATTTT. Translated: CASRDTSGSVPADTQYF.

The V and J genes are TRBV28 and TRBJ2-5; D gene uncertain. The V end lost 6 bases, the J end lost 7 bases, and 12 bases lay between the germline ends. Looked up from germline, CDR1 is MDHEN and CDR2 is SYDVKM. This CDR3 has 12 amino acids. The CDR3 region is CASSSFHRTQYF. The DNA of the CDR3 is TGTGCCAGCAGCTCATTTCATAGGACCCAGTACTTC.

CDR3 nucleotides: TGTGCCACTGGGACTAGCGGTGTCACCGGGGAGCTGTTTTTT. Residues: CATGTSGVTGELFF. The chain recombines TRBV10-3 with TRBJ2-2; TRBD2 matches 11 bases. This CDR3 has 14 amino acids. The germline gives CDR1 ENHRY, CDR2 SYGVKD. J was trimmed by 4 bases and V by 10 bases; bases with no gene match: 5.

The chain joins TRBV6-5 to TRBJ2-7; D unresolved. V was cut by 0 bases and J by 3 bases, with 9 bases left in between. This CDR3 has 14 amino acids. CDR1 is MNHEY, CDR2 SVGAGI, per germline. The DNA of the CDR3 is TGTGCCAGCAGTTACTCGAAACTGGGCTACGAGCAGTACTTC. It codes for CASSYSKLGYEQYF.

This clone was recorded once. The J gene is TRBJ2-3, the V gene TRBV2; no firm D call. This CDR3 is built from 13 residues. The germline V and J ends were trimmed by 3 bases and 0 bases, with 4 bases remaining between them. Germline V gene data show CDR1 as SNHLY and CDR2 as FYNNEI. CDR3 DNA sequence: TGTGCCAGCAGTGATAGAAGCACAGATACGCAGTATTTT. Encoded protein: CASSDRSTDTQYF.

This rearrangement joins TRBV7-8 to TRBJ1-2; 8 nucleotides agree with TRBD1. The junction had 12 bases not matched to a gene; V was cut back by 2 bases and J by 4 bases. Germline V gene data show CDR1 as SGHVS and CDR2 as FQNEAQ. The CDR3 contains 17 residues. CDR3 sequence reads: CASSLLTGGQASYGYTF. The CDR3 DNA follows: TGTGCCAGCAGCTTACTCACAGGGGGTCAGGCTTCCTATGGCTACACCTTC.

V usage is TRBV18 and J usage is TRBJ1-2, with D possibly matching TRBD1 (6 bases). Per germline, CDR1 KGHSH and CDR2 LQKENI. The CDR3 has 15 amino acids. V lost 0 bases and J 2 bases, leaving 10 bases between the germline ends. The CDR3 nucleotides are TGTGCCAGCTCACCACCGGGGGCATCCAACTATGGCTACACCTTC. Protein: CASSPPGASNYGYTF.

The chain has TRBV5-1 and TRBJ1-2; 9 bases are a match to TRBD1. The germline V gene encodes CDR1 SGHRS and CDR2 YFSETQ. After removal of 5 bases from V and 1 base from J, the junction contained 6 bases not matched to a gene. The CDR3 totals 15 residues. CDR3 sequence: CASSSGTGINYGYTF. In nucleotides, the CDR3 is TGCGCCAGCAGTTCCGGGACAGGGATTAACTATGGCTACACCTTC.

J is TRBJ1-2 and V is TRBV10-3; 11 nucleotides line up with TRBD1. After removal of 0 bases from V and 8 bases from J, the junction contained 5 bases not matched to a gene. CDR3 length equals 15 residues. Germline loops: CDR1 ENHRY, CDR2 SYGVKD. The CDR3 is CAISESGQGARGYTF. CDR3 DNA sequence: TGTGCCATCAGTGAGTCAGGACAGGGGGCCCGGGGCTACACCTTC.

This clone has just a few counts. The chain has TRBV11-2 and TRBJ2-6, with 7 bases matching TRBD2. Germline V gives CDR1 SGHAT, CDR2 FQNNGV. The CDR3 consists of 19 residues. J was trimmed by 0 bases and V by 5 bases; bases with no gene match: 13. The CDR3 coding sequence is TGTGCCAGCAGCATAGCTCCCCTAGCGGCCCTCTCTGGGGCCAACGTCCTGACTTTC. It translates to CASSIAPLAALSGANVLTF.

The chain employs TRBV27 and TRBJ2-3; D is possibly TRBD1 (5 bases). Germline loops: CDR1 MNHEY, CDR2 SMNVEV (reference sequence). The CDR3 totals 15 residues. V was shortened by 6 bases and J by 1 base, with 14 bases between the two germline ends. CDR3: CASRSYLGGTDTQYF. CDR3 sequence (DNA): TGTGCCAGCAGGTCATACTTAGGGGGCACAGATACGCAGTATTTT.

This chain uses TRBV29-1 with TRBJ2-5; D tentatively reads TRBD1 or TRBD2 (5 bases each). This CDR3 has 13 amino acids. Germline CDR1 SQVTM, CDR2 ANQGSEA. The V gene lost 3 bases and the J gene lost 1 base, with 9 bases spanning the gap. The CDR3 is CSVDPGPQETQYF. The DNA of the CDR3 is TGCAGCGTTGACCCGGGACCCCAAGAGACCCAGTACTTC.

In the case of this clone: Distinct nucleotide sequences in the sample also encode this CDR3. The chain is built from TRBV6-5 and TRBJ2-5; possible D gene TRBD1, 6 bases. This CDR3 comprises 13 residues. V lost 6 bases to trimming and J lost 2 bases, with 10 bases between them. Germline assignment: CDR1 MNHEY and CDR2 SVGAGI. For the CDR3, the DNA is TGTGCCAGCAGGCGGACAGCACAAGAGACCCAGTACTTC. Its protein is CASRRTAQETQYF.

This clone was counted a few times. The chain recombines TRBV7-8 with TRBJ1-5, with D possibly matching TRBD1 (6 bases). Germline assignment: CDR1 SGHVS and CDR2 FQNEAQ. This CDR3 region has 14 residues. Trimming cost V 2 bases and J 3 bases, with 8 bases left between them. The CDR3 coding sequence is TGTGCCAGCAGCTTACGGGACAACAATCAGCCCCAGCATTTT. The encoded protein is CASSLRDNNQPQHF.

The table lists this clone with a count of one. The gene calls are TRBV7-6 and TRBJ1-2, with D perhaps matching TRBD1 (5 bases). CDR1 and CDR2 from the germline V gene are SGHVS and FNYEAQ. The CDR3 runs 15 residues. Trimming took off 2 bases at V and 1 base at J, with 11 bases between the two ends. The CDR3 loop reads CASSLYRGRNYGYTF. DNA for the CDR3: TGTGCCAGCAGCTTATATCGGGGCCGTAACTATGGCTACACCTTC.

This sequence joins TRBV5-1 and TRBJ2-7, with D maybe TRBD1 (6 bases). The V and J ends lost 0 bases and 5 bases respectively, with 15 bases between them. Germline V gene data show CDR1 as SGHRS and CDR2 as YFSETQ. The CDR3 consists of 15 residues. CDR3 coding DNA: TGCGCCAGCAGCTTGGAACAGGGAACTGTCAACGAGCAGTACTTC. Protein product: CASSLEQGTVNEQYF.

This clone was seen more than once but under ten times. The CDR3 DNA sequence: TGTGCCAGCATTCCGGACGGGGGGAATGCTGAAGCTTTCTTT. It translates to CASIPDGGNAEAFF. The chain combines TRBV28 with TRBJ1-1; D is perhaps TRBD1 (5 bases). Deletions cut 7 bases from V and 6 bases from J, with 18 bases between. The CDR3 runs to 14 residues. CDR1 and CDR2 from the germline V gene are MDHEN and SYDVKM.

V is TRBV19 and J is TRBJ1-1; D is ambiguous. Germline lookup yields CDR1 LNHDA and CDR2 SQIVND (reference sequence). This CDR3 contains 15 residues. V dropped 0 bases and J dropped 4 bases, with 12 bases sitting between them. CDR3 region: CASSIDGVPSTEAFF. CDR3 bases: TGTGCCAGTAGTATAGACGGGGTTCCCAGCACTGAAGCTTTCTTT.